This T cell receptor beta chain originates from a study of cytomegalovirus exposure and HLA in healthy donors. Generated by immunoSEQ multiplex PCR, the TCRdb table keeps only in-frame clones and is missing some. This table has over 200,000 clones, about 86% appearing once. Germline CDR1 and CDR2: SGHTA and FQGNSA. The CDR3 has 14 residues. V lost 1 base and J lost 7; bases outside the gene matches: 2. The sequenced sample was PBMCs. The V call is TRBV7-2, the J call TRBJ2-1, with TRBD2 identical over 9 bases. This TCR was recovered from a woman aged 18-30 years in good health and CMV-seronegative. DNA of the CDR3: TGTGCCAGCAGCTTAGGTAGCGGGAGAAATGAGCAGTTCTTC. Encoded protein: CASSLGSGRNEQFF.